This note documents a single T cell receptor beta chain sequence. The target of this receptor is not known. Within one base of it there is no much larger clone, and no base qualities were kept. Collaborating institutions collected whole blood in K2EDTA tubes following their own protocols. For TCRbeta analysis, collaborators shipped samples as frozen whole blood, isolated PBMCs, or DNA extracted from either of those sample types. The record originates from a study of blood T cell repertoires in COVID-19 (dated by TCRdb to between 2020 and 2021). In the study overall: Samples from collaborators originated in the United States, Italy and Spain and spanned both the acute and convalescent phases of COVID-19. The material from the prospective study consisted of cDNA or gDNA derived from T cells, B-cell-depleted T cells, or PBMCs. HLA class I and class II types, where available, came from metadata supplied by the sample provider rather than from assay-based typing. The repertoires were released in a freely available public database intended as a resource for research on the immune response to SARS-CoV-2. Deeply sampled blood TCRbeta repertoires from subjects exposed to, actively infected with, or recovered from COVID-19 were included in the dataset. A de-identified subject ID, COVID-19 status, age in years and sex were almost always included in the sample metadata. Samples were obtained from the ongoing ImmuneRACE study (first 160 participants) and from about 1,300 subjects provided by 6 global collaborators.

TCRbeta CDR3 regions were amplified from genomic DNA by means of the immunoSEQ Assay, a bias-controlled multiplex PCR. The authors processed their data as follows. Nucleated cell counts per sample were estimated from amplification of reference gene primers within the assay. To quantify the absolute abundance of each unique TCRbeta CDR3 rearrangement, sequence reads were collapsed and filtered. For each sample, productive Simpson clonality was calculated as the square root of Simpson's diversity index across productive rearrangements. TCRdb stores this immuneACCESS table with in-frame sequences only. Part of the clones is absent; in the studies checked, under half of the shortfall reflects unresolved V genes, and no reason is known for the rest. D and trimming were read from the DNA, whereas the V and J calls and clone size are those reported in that table. Here the sample has around 130,000 clones; about 80% occur a single time. 15% to 20% of the sample belongs to the ten largest clones.

The germline V and J ends show losses of 7 bases and 4 bases respectively, and no gene match explains 7 bases of the junction. As encoded in the germline V gene, CDR1 is ENHRY while CDR2 is SYGVKD. The cysteine opens and the phenylalanine closes a CDR3 of 14 amino acids. Here the CDR3 DNA is all that survives: 42 bases in frame from base 1. The paper's findings and limits, for the study overall: The amount of clinical and demographic metadata varied by source and participant and was provided uncurated.

This receptor was taken from a woman between 50 and 59 years old with acute or convalescent COVID-19. The specimen sequenced was peripheral blood. The sequence is built from TRBV10-3 and TRBJ1-1, with 9 middle bases fitting TRBD1. For the CDR3, the sequence is CAIKGTGSGTEAFF. The base sequence is TGTGCCATCAAGGGGACAGGGTCGGGCACTGAAGCTTTCTTT.